The sequence of this TCR beta chain was determined in a study of T cell responses to AZD1222 COVID-19 vaccine. This clone appeared a single time. The protocol was immunoSEQ multiplex PCR, while the TCRdb copy is restricted to in-frame clones and leaves out a portion. This sample has about 75,000 clones, with over 75% found just once. The germline gives CDR1 LNHDA, CDR2 SQIVND (reference sequence). The germline V and J ends were trimmed by 7 bases and 3 bases, with 13 bases remaining between them. There are 14 residues in the CDR3. The chain carries TRBV19 and TRBJ1-3; D may be TRBD1 (6 bases). This clonotype was obtained from an adult who received the AZD1222 COVID-19 vaccine. This specimen was peripheral blood, taken 28 days after the second AZD1222 dose. This CDR3 reads CASMAGTNGNTIYF. The CDR3 DNA sequence: TGTGCCAGTATGGCAGGGACAAATGGAAACACCATATATTTT.